Shown below are 2 T cell receptor beta chains from a single sample sequenced in a study of CD8+CD57+ T cells in acquired aplastic anemia. The TCR beta profiling, which covered VDJ combination and CDR3 sequence, was carried out using genomic DNA as the template. TCRdb processed the reads anew with MiXCR; each CDR3 protein has one entry. The sample lists hundreds of thousands of distinct CDR3 sequences, 50% to 70% occurring once. The sample consisted of sorted CD4+, CD8+, or CD8+CD57+ T cells (not recorded which) from PBMCs. These receptors were taken from a human donor with severe aplastic anemia or a healthy control (not recorded which).

This chain uses TRBV19 with TRBJ1-6; D unresolved. V was clipped by 3 bases and J by 8 bases, with 11 bases between them. Germline values: CDR1 LNHDA, CDR2 SQIVND (reference sequence). The CDR3 consists of 14 residues. The CDR3 here is CASSMAATDSPLHF. CDR3 in DNA: TGTGCCAGTAGTATGGCAGCGACGGATTCACCCCTCCACTTT.

This clonotype came up a few times. An end of the junction differs from the germline gene, which may be a read error. CDR3 sequence reads: CAWSGQGGTSYSNQPQHF. For the CDR3, the DNA is TGTGCCTGGAGTGGCCAGGGGGGAACTTCTTATAGCAATCAGCCCCAGCATTTT. V gene TRBV5-1 combines with J gene TRBJ1-5; 7 positions match TRBD1. Germline CDR1 reads SGHRS; CDR2 reads YFSETQ. CDR3 size: 18 residues.